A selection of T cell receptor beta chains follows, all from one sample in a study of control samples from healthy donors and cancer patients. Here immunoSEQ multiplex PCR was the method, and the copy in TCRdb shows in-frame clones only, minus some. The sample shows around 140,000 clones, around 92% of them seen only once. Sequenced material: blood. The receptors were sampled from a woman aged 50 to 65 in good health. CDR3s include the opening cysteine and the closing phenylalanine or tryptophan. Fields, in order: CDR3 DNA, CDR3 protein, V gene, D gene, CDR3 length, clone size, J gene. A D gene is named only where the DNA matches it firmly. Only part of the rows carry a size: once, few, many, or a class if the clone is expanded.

TGTGCCAGCAGTCAGCTAGACCGGGGTGGCTACACCTTC CASSQLDRGGYTF TRBV28 NA 13 NA TRBJ1-2
TGTGCCAGCAGAGGAGCTGGAAACACCATATATTTT CASRGAGNTIYF TRBV6-5 NA 12 NA TRBJ1-3
TGTGCCAGTAGTATCGGGGGGCTGGGTGGCTACACCTTC CASSIGGLGGYTF TRBV19 NA 13 NA TRBJ1-2
TGTGCCAGCAGCTTAGAGGGACAGGGATATGGCTACACCTTC CASSLEGQGYGYTF TRBV7-9 TRBD1 14 NA TRBJ1-2
TGCAGTGCACCCCTCCTCAATGAGCAGTTCTTC CSAPLLNEQFF TRBV20-1 NA 11 NA TRBJ2-1
TGCGCCAGCAGTGGTCAGGGCGGGAGCACAGATACGCAGTATTTT CASSGQGGSTDTQYF TRBV10-1 NA 15 NA TRBJ2-3
TGTGCCAGCTCACCAGGACAGGGGAGCACTGAAGCTTTCTTT CASSPGQGSTEAFF TRBV18 TRBD1 14 NA TRBJ1-1
TGCAGCGCTCCCCAGAAATATAGCAATCAGCCCCAGCATTTT CSAPQKYSNQPQHF TRBV29-1 NA 14 NA TRBJ1-5
TGTGCCAGCAGCCCGCCCCAGGGGGCGAACACTGAAGCTTTCTTT CASSPPQGANTEAFF TRBV7-9 TRBD1 15 NA TRBJ1-1
TGTGCCAGCACCGGGGCCACTAGCGGGAGTTTCTACAATGAGCAGTTCTTC CASTGATSGSFYNEQFF TRBV28 TRBD2 17 NA TRBJ2-1
TGTGCCAGCAGCTTAATTACCCCGCGGCAGGCGAGAGGCTACACCTTC CASSLITPRQARGYTF TRBV7-2 NA 16 NA TRBJ1-2
TGTGCCAGCAGTTCGGGCGGGTCACACTCCTACGAGCAGTACTTC CASSSGGSHSYEQYF TRBV28 NA 15 NA TRBJ2-7
TGTGCCAGCAGTGAAGTGGGCCTCGGCTCTGGAAACACCATATATTTT CASSEVGLGSGNTIYF TRBV6-1 NA 16 NA TRBJ1-3
TGTGCCAGCTCATTACGACAGGGCCTTAACGCTAACTATGGCTACACCTTC CASSLRQGLNANYGYTF TRBV18 TRBD1 17 NA TRBJ1-2
TGTGCCAGCAGTGAATCCGGCGGGAGCCACGAGACCCAGTACTTC CASSESGGSHETQYF TRBV2 TRBD2 15 NA TRBJ2-5
TGTGCCAGTAGTATGCATGGCGGGGGCTGGTATGGCTACACCTTC CASSMHGGGWYGYTF TRBV19 NA 15 NA TRBJ1-2
TGTGCCAGCACCAGGGCCGTGGCCGGGGAGCTGTTTTTT CASTRAVAGELFF TRBV6-5 NA 13 NA TRBJ2-2
TGTGCCAGCAGGGGACAGGGTGTAGTAAATCAGCCCCAGCATTTT CASRGQGVVNQPQHF TRBV2 TRBD1 15 once TRBJ1-5
TGTGCCAGCTCACGTTACAGTCAAGAGACCCAGTACTTC CASSRYSQETQYF TRBV18 NA 13 NA TRBJ2-5
TGTGCCTGGAGTGGCACAGGGAGGCTTAACTATGGCTACACCTTC CAWSGTGRLNYGYTF TRBV30 NA 15 many TRBJ1-2
TGTGCCTGGAAGCTCCCAGGGGGCAATGAAAAACTGTTTTTT CAWKLPGGNEKLFF TRBV30 TRBD1 14 NA TRBJ1-4
TGCGCCAGCAGCTTGAAGGGTTTCACTGAAGCTTTCTTT CASSLKGFTEAFF TRBV5-1 NA 13 NA TRBJ1-1
TGTGCCAGCAGCCAAGTAAAAGCGGGGGGGATCTACGAGCAGTACTTC CASSQVKAGGIYEQYF TRBV4-2 TRBD2 16 NA TRBJ2-7
TGCAGTGCCAGGTCGGGAACTACGCAGTATTTT CSARSGTTQYF TRBV20-1 NA 11 NA TRBJ2-3
TGTGCCAGCAGTTTATCGTGGACAGGGGTCGAAAAACTGTTTTTT CASSLSWTGVEKLFF TRBV27 TRBD1 15 once TRBJ1-4
TGTGCCAGCAGCCAACCTCTGGAACCCCAATTTCAGTACTTC CASSQPLEPQFQYF TRBV3-1/TRBV3-2 NA 14 once TRBJ2-4
TGTGCCAGCAGCGTAACTCCAACAGGCCCTTCTGGAAACACCATATATTTT CASSVTPTGPSGNTIYF TRBV9 NA 17 NA TRBJ1-3
TGTGCCAGCAGTTTATCCGGGCAGATATATGGCTACACCTTC CASSLSGQIYGYTF TRBV28 NA 14 NA TRBJ1-2
TGTGCCAGCAGCTCCGAGGGAGAGGGGGTCTCTGGCTACACCTTC CASSSEGEGVSGYTF TRBV7-9 NA 15 NA TRBJ1-2
TGCGCCAGCAGCCAAGAGGCAGGGTATGGCTACACCTTC CASSQEAGYGYTF TRBV4-1 NA 13 once TRBJ1-2
TGTGCCAGCAACTTGGGACAGGGAAACACCATATATTTT CASNLGQGNTIYF TRBV28 TRBD1 13 NA TRBJ1-3
TGTGCCTGGAGTAGGACAGGGAGGGTGGGAGCTTTCTTT CAWSRTGRVGAFF TRBV30 TRBD1 13 few TRBJ1-1
TGTGCCATCACCGACCCGGACAGGGCCTTCCACGAGCAGTACTTC CAITDPDRAFHEQYF TRBV10-3 TRBD1 15 NA TRBJ2-7
TGCAGTGCTAGTCCTGGGGCGAGAGGAAACACCATATATTTT CSASPGARGNTIYF TRBV20-1 NA 14 NA TRBJ1-3
TGTGCCAGCAGCGCCCGGGCCCCCGAATATGGCTACACCTTC CASSARAPEYGYTF TRBV6-5 NA 14 NA TRBJ1-2
TGTGCCACCAGTGATTTAGGCAGGGGGAACACCGGGGAGCTGTTTTTT CATSDLGRGNTGELFF TRBV24-1 NA 16 NA TRBJ2-2
TGCAGTGCTCCAAGAAACACTGAAGCTTTCTTT CSAPRNTEAFF TRBV20-1 NA 11 NA TRBJ1-1
TGTGCCTGGAGTGTTGCGTCTCATCGATCACAGAGTACGCAGTATTTT CAWSVASHRSQSTQYF TRBV30 NA 16 NA TRBJ2-3
TGTGCCAGTAGTATTCGAGGGACTGAGTACGAGCAGTACTTC CASSIRGTEYEQYF TRBV19 NA 14 NA TRBJ2-7
TGTGCCAGCAGCCCCAGGACAGGGTCTGGAAACACCATATATTTT CASSPRTGSGNTIYF TRBV11-2 TRBD1 15 once TRBJ1-3
TGTGCCAGTAGCATGAGGGGATCACCCCTCCACTTT CASSMRGSPLHF TRBV19 NA 12 NA TRBJ1-6
TGTGCCAGCAGAGCGGGGGCAGGTTTCCACTCACCCCTCCACTTT CASRAGAGFHSPLHF TRBV27 NA 15 NA TRBJ1-6
TGTGCCAGCAGTTTCCAGAACACTGAAGCTTTCTTT CASSFQNTEAFF TRBV12-3/TRBV12-4 NA 12 NA TRBJ1-1
TGTGCCAGTAGTATCGTAACAGACGACAATGAGCAGTTCTTC CASSIVTDDNEQFF TRBV19 NA 14 NA TRBJ2-1
TGTGCCAGCAGCTTAGGGGGCGGAGCATACGAGCAGTACTTC CASSLGGGAYEQYF TRBV7-8 NA 14 NA TRBJ2-7
TGTGCCAGCAGCTTAGGCGAGAGTTCTAATGAAAAACTGTTTTTT CASSLGESSNEKLFF TRBV7-9 NA 15 NA TRBJ1-4